The 5 T cell receptor beta chains below come from one sample, sequenced in a study of T cell responses to AZD1222 COVID-19 vaccine (dated by TCRdb to the early 2020s). The time point label of this sample denotes: about 28 days (+/-7) after the second vaccine dose. Libraries were made using the immunoSEQ multiplex PCR assay. Entries here come from immuneACCESS through TCRdb and include only in-frame sequences with V and J called. Some clones fail to appear in such tables; in the studies checked, an unresolved V gene covers under half of the shortfall, and the cause of the remainder is unknown. The sample contains about 110,000 clones, around 90% of them found a single time. The ten largest clones add up to more than 2% of the sample. The starting material was peripheral blood, obtained 28 days after the second AZD1222 dose. Receptors originate from an adult who received the AZD1222 COVID-19 vaccine.

V and J are TRBV18 and TRBJ2-2; D unresolved. The CDR3 is 11 residues long. The germline V gene has CDR1 KGHSH and CDR2 LQKENI. Trimming took off 6 bases at V and 8 bases at J, with 7 bases between the two ends. The CDR3, as DNA: TGTGCCAGCTCTCCCTCAGGGGAGCTGTTTTTT. Residues: CASSPSGELFF. Together with reference TRBV18 and TRBJ2-2, the CDR3 gives the full variable domain: NAGVMQNPRHLVRRRGQEARLRCSPMKGHSHVYWYRQLPEEGLKFMVYLQKENIIDESGMPKERFSAEFPKEGPSILRIQQVVRGDSAAYFCASSPSGELFFGEGSRLTVL.

The rearrangement uses TRBV28 and TRBJ1-1; D is ambiguous. The CDR3 runs to 14 residues. In germline, CDR1 is MDHEN, CDR2 SYDVKM. The V end was cut by 3 bases, the J end by 0 bases, with 8 bases between. The CDR3 protein is CASSLVQLNTEAFF. CDR3 bases: TGTGCCAGCAGTTTGGTCCAGCTGAACACTGAAGCTTTCTTT.

The V call is TRBV6-4, the J call TRBJ2-3, with 15 bases lining up with TRBD2. V was pared by 6 bases and J by 4 bases, with 2 bases of the junction left unmatched. Germline-derived CDR1 and CDR2 are MRHNA and SNTAGT. This CDR3 has 15 residues. The CDR3 nucleotides read TGTGCCAGCAGCGGGACTAGCGGGGGGTCAGATACGCAGTATTTT. Translation: CASSGTSGGSDTQYF.

This chain uses TRBV19 with TRBJ2-5; a possible D gene is TRBD1 (6 bases). This CDR3 comprises 14 residues. With 5 bases removed from V and 3 bases from J, the gap between germline ends came to 13 bases. CDR1 and CDR2 (germline): LNHDA, SQIVND (reference sequence). CDR3 protein: CASSAPWTEETQYF. The DNA of the CDR3 is TGTGCCAGTAGTGCCCCTTGGACAGAAGAGACCCAGTACTTC.

This clone came up once. The same CDR3 arises from other DNA sequences in this sample as well. The V call is TRBV27, the J call TRBJ2-7; the D gene is possibly TRBD2 (5 bases). V lost 5 bases to trimming and J lost 4 bases, with 9 bases between them. Germline values: CDR1 MNHEY, CDR2 SMNVEV (reference sequence). The CDR3 spans 12 residues. CDR3 loop: CASSPTGYEQYF. DNA for the CDR3: TGTGCCAGCAGTCCGACGGGGTACGAGCAGTACTTC.